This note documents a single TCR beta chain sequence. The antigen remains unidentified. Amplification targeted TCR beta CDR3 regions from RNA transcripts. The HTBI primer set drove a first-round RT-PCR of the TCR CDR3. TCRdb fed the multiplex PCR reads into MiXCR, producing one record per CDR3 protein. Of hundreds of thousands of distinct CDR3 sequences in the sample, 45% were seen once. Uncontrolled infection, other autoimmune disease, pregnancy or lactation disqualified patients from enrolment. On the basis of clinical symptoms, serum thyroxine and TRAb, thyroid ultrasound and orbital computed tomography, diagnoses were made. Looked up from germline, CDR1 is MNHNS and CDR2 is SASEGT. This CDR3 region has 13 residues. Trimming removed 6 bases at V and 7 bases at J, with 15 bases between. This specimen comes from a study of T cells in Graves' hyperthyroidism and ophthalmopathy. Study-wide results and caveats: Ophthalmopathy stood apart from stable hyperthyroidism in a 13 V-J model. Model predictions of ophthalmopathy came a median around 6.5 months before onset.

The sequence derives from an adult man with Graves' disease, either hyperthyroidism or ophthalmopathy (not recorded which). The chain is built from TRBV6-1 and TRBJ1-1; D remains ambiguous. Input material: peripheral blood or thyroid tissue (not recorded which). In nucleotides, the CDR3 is TGTGCCAGCAGCCGCCGGATTGGGGATGAAGCTTTCTTT. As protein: CASSRRIGDEAFF.